Here is one T cell receptor (beta chain) with its context. The antigen is not known. After removal of 5 bases from V and 4 bases from J, the junction contained 4 bases not matched to a gene. CDR3 length equals 13 residues. Germline V gives CDR1 KGHSH, CDR2 LQKENI. These data come from a study of cytomegalovirus exposure and HLA in healthy donors. Overall study context: Unique TCR beta sequences numbering approximately 120 million came from roughly 180 million T cells in an earlier analysis.

The study, taken as a whole, reports: CMV serostatus stood as the only immune exposure information on hand. In a later analysis, donors in an Asian-associated ancestry cluster reportedly had fewer N-insertions in productive TCRs than the cohort mean. A prior analysis recorded that most TCR beta V segments were productive about 87% or about 30% of the time.

Both 60 Vbeta primers and 13 Jbeta primers went into the PCR. TCRdb keeps only in-frame clones here, not all; method: immunoSEQ multiplex PCR. The sample lists some 170,000 clones, under 85% occurring once. V and J are TRBV18 and TRBJ1-1; 7 bases match TRBD1. The sample taken for sequencing was PBMCs. This sequence was found in a human donor in good health. CDR3 protein: CASSATGSTEAFF. Here the CDR3 DNA reads TGTGCCAGCTCAGCGACAGGGAGCACTGAAGCTTTCTTT.